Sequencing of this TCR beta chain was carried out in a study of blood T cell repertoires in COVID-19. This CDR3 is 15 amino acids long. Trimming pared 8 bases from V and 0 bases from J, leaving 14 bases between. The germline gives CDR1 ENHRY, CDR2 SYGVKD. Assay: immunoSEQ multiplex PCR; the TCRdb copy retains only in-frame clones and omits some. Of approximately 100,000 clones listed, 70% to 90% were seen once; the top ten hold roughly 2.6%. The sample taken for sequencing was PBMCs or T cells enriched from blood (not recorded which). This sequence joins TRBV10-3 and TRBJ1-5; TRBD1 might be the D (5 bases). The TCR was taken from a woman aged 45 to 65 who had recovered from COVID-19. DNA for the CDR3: TGTGCCATCGGGGAAACAGGCTATAGCAATCAGCCCCAGCATTTT. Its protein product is CAIGETGYSNQPQHF.